These T cell receptor beta chains were read from a single sample in a study of blood T cells in healthy people across ages. TCRdb passed the 5' RACE reads through MiXCR, listing each CDR3 protein once. The profile shows about 730,000 distinct CDR3 sequences, roughly 41% of them singletons. The specimen was blood. The source of these receptors is an older woman in good health. Both conserved end residues are part of each CDR3. The order of the fields is clone size, J gene, D gene, CDR3 length, V gene, CDR3 DNA, CDR3 protein. A D gene is named only where the DNA matches it firmly. Clone size is stated in some rows and not others, as once, few, many or a class when expanded.

>-|TRBJ2-5|-|13|TRBV20-1
TGCAGTGCTAGAGGGGGGAGCGGGGAGACCCAGTACTTC
CSARGGSGETQYF
>-|TRBJ2-3|TRBD2|17|TRBV5-1
TGCGCCAGCAGCCCGGGACTAGCGGGACCCAGCACAGATACGCAGTATTTT
CASSPGLAGPSTDTQYF
>-|TRBJ2-7|TRBD2|16|TRBV6-2/TRBV6-3
TGTGCCAGCAGTTACACATCTAGCGGGAGTATCCACGAGCAGTACTTC
CASSYTSSGSIHEQYF
>few|TRBJ2-5|-|14|TRBV2
TGTGCCAGCAGTGACCAGGGAGGAGGAGAGACCCAGTACTTC
CASSDQGGGETQYF
>-|TRBJ2-7|-|16|TRBV12-3/TRBV12-4
TGTGCCAGCAGTTTAGCGACCGGGACTCTGTACAATGAGCAGTACTTC
CASSLATGTLYNEQYF
>many|TRBJ2-1|-|11|TRBV20-1
TGCAGTGAGGGCTATGACAATGAGCAGTTCTTC
CSEGYDNEQFF
>-|TRBJ1-1|-|14|TRBV6-1
TGCGCCAGCAGTGAAGCTACAGGGCTCACTGAAGCTTTCTTT
CASSEATGLTEAFF
>-|TRBJ1-5|-|13|TRBV20-1
TGCAGTGCTATTGGACAGCTAGATCAGCCCCAGCATTTT
CSAIGQLDQPQHF
>-|TRBJ2-3|-|10|TRBV20-1
TGCAGTGCTAAGGGGGATACGCAGTATTTT
CSAKGDTQYF
>-|TRBJ2-1|TRBD2|16|TRBV20-1
TGCAGTGCTTCTGACAACCTAGCGGGGGGGCCTAATGAGCAGTTCTTC
CSASDNLAGGPNEQFF
>-|TRBJ2-1|TRBD2|15|TRBV10-3
TGTGCCATCACTCCGGGGGAGGGCGTCATCTCTGAGCAGTTCTTC
CAITPGEGVISEQFF
>few|TRBJ1-5|-|13|TRBV30
TGTGCCTGGACCCGGGAAATCAATCAGCCCCAGCATTTT
CAWTREINQPQHF
>few|TRBJ1-1|-|17|TRBV4-3
TGCGCCAGCAGCCAAGAGCATGCGGGTCTCATGAACACTGAAGCTTTCTTT
CASSQEHAGLMNTEAFF
>-|TRBJ1-2|-|18|TRBV21-1
TGTGCCAGCAGCAAAGAAATCGGTGTCAGGGTAGCTAACTATGGCTACACCTTC
CASSKEIGVRVANYGYTF
>-|TRBJ2-5|-|15|TRBV29-1
TGTAGCGTTGGGCTCTTCCAAGGCGACCAAGAGACCCAGTACTTC
CSVGLFQGDQETQYF
>many|TRBJ2-5|TRBD2|15|TRBV27
TGTGCCAGCAGCCTACGACTAGCGGGAGGAGAGACCCAGTACTTC
CASSLRLAGGETQYF
>few|TRBJ1-2|-|14|TRBV10-2
TGCGCCAGCAGTGAAATGACGTGGGTCTATGGCTACACCTTC
CASSEMTWVYGYTF
>-|TRBJ2-1|TRBD2|16|TRBV20-1
TGCAGTGCTAGAGCGGGGGGTTGGGGGGCCTACAATGAGCAGTTCTTC
CSARAGGWGAYNEQFF
>-|TRBJ2-5|TRBD2|17|TRBV6-5
TGTGCCAGCAGTTACTCGAGGGGTAGCGGGACCCAAGAGACCCAGTACTTC
CASSYSRGSGTQETQYF
>few|TRBJ2-2|-|16|TRBV20-1
TGCAGTGCTAGAGGAGGAGCAGGGGCGAACACCGGGGAGCTGTTTTTT
CSARGGAGANTGELFF
>few|TRBJ2-3|-|14|TRBV3-1
TGTGCCAGCAGCCAAGGCCCCGGTGGGGATACGCAGTATTTT
CASSQGPGGDTQYF
>-|TRBJ2-5|TRBD2|15|TRBV20-1
TGCAGTGCTGGCGATCTAGCGGGGAACCAAGAGACCCAGTACTTC
CSAGDLAGNQETQYF
>-|TRBJ2-7|TRBD1|15|TRBV9
TGTGCCAGCAGCCCAGAACCGGGACAGGGATACGAGCAGTACTTC
CASSPEPGQGYEQYF
>few|TRBJ2-4|TRBD2|14|TRBV6-2/TRBV6-3
TGTGCCAGCAGTTCTCTTAGCGGGTCTGGCATTCAGTACTTC
CASSSLSGSGIQYF
>-|TRBJ2-7|TRBD2|15|TRBV12-5
TGTGCTAGTGGTTTGGGACTAGCGGGTGCCTACGAGCAGTACTTC
CASGLGLAGAYEQYF
>-|TRBJ1-3|-|15|TRBV13
TGTGCCAGCAGCGGATGGGGGGTTACCTGGGACACCATATATTTT
CASSGWGVTWDTIYF
>-|TRBJ1-1|-|13|TRBV12-3/TRBV12-4
TGTGCCAGCAGCCTGACCTCAGGGCCTGAAGCTTTCTTT
CASSLTSGPEAFF
>-|TRBJ2-1|TRBD1|13|TRBV20-1
TGCAGTGCCGGACAGGCGACCTACAATGAGCAGTTCTTC
CSAGQATYNEQFF
>many|TRBJ1-6|-|12|TRBV5-1
TGCGCCAGCAGCTTGGACAATTCACCCCTCCACTTT
CASSLDNSPLHF
>-|TRBJ2-3|TRBD2|19|TRBV4-2
TGTGCCAGCAGCCAAGATCTGAACCAGCAGGGAGGGCACACAGATACGCAGTATTTT
CASSQDLNQQGGHTDTQYF
>-|TRBJ1-6|TRBD1|15|TRBV27
TGTGCCAGCAGCAAAGGACAGGGAGTTTATTCACCCCTCCACTTT
CASSKGQGVYSPLHF
>few|TRBJ1-2|-|17|TRBV5-1
TGCGCCAGCAGCGAGAACGTCCACTTCCAGGGCGCCTATGGCTACACCTTC
CASSENVHFQGAYGYTF
>-|TRBJ1-4|-|14|TRBV20-1
TGCAGTGCCCACGCACAGGATCTAGGTGAAAAACTGTTTTTT
CSAHAQDLGEKLFF
>few|TRBJ2-3|-|17|TRBV3-1
TGTGCCAGCAGCCAAGTCATCGGGGAAGCAGAAACAGATACGCAGTATTTT
CASSQVIGEAETDTQYF
>few|TRBJ1-5|TRBD1|16|TRBV7-2
TGTGCCAGCAGCCCCCGGTGGACAGGGGTCGGTCAGCCCCAGCATTTT
CASSPRWTGVGQPQHF
>-|TRBJ2-1|-|13|TRBV4-1
TGCGCCAGCAGCCGACTGATTTACAATGAGCAGTTCTTC
CASSRLIYNEQFF
>-|TRBJ1-5|-|14|TRBV20-1
TGCAGTGCTAGCATCCAGGGTGTCGGTCAGCCCCAGCATTTT
CSASIQGVGQPQHF
>-|TRBJ2-1|TRBD2|14|TRBV20-1
TGCAGTGCGGAAGGAGCGGGGGGGCAGGATGAGCAGTTCTTC
CSAEGAGGQDEQFF
>-|TRBJ1-1|-|14|TRBV6-2/TRBV6-3
TGTGCCAGCAGAATAAGGACGGTGAACACTGAAGCTTTCTTT
CASRIRTVNTEAFF
>many|TRBJ2-7|TRBD1|15|TRBV28
TGTGCCAGCAGTTACCCAATGGGACAGTCCTACGAGCAGTACTTC
CASSYPMGQSYEQYF
>few|TRBJ1-4|-|12|TRBV10-3
TGTGCCATCAGTGAGTCACGGGAAAAACTGTTTTTT
CAISESREKLFF
>few|TRBJ2-5|-|14|TRBV9
TGTGCCAGCAGCCCCCCCGGTCTTTGGGAGACCCAGTACTTC
CASSPPGLWETQYF
>once|TRBJ2-2|-|14|TRBV12-3/TRBV12-4
TGTGCCAGCCGAACACAGGGGAACACCGGGGAGCTGTTTTTT
CASRTQGNTGELFF
>-|TRBJ1-6|-|15|TRBV20-1
TGCAGTGCTAGACCGTCAGGGGCGGGTAATTCACCCCTCCACTTT
CSARPSGAGNSPLHF
>few|TRBJ2-1|TRBD1|18|TRBV12-3/TRBV12-4
TGTGCCAGCAGTGGACAGGGGCTGATACTAGAAACCTACAATGAGCAGTTCTTC
CASSGQGLILETYNEQFF
>-|TRBJ2-5|TRBD2|15|TRBV11-1
TGTGCCAGCAGACCGAGGCTAGCGGGGCGAGAGACCCAGTACTTC
CASRPRLAGRETQYF
>-|TRBJ1-2|-|16|TRBV7-2
TGTGCCAGCTCACGGGGGGGGAAGGGGAACCGGGACGTCTACACCTTC
CASSRGGKGNRDVYTF
>few|TRBJ1-1|TRBD1|15|TRBV12-3/TRBV12-4
TGTGCCAGCAGCTACACTCAGGGGGCAAACACTGAAGCTTTCTTT
CASSYTQGANTEAFF
>-|TRBJ2-5|TRBD2|15|TRBV7-2
TGTGCCAGCAGCTCAGGACTAGCGGGGGAAGAGACCCAGTACTTC
CASSSGLAGEETQYF
>-|TRBJ2-7|TRBD1|16|TRBV12-3/TRBV12-4
TGTGCCAGCAGCCAAGGTGGGACAGGGAGATACAATGAGCAGTACTTC
CASSQGGTGRYNEQYF
>-|TRBJ2-7|TRBD2|17|TRBV4-3
TGCGCCAGCAGCCAAACTAGCGGGAGCCCCACTAGGGGCGAGCAGTACTTC
CASSQTSGSPTRGEQYF
>-|TRBJ2-3|-|14|TRBV5-1
TGCGCCAGCGCCTCCGGGAGTTACACAGATACGCAGTATTTT
CASASGSYTDTQYF
>few|TRBJ2-7|-|16|TRBV14
TGTGCCAGCAGCCGGATAGCGGTCAACCCCCCATACGAGCAGTACTTC
CASSRIAVNPPYEQYF
>few|TRBJ2-1|-|12|TRBV6-6
TGTGCCAGCAGTTACGAGACTAATGAGCAGTTCTTC
CASSYETNEQFF
>few|TRBJ2-3|-|13|TRBV5-1
TGCGCCAGCAGCTCAGAGAGCACAGATACGCAGTATTTT
CASSSESTDTQYF
>-|TRBJ2-6|-|17|TRBV20-1
TGCAGTGCACAAGAACAGGGTTTATACTCTGGGGCCAACGTCCTGACTTTC
CSAQEQGLYSGANVLTF
>-|TRBJ1-5|TRBD1|14|TRBV6-6
TGTGCCAGCAGCTTTGGGACAGACAATCAGCCCCAGCATTTT
CASSFGTDNQPQHF
>few|TRBJ2-5|TRBD2|17|TRBV7-2
TGTGCCAGCAGCTTGGGGTTAGCGGGAGTGTCCCAAGAGACCCAGTACTTC
CASSLGLAGVSQETQYF
>few|TRBJ2-7|TRBD2|18|TRBV28
TGTGCCAGCAGGCCGGGACGGATAGGCTGGGGGGGCTCCTACGAGCAGTACTTC
CASRPGRIGWGGSYEQYF
>-|TRBJ2-1|TRBD2|15|TRBV4-2
TGTGCCAGCAGCCAGACTAGCGGGAGCCCAGATGAGCAGTTCTTC
CASSQTSGSPDEQFF